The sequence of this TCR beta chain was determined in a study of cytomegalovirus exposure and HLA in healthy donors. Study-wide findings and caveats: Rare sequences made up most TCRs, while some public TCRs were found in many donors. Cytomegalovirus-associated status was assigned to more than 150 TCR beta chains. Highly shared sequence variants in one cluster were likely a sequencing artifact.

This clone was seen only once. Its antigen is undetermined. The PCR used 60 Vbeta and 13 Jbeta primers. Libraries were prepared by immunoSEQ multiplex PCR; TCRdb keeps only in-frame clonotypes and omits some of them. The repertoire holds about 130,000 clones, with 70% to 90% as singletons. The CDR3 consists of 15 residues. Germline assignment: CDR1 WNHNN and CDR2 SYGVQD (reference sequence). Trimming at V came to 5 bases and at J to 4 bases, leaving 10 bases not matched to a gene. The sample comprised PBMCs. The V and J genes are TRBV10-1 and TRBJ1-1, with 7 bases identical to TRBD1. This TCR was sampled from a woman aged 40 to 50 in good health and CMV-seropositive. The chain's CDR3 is CASSPGQEGSTEAFF. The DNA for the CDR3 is TGCGCCAGCAGTCCAGGACAGGAAGGCAGCACTGAAGCTTTCTTT.